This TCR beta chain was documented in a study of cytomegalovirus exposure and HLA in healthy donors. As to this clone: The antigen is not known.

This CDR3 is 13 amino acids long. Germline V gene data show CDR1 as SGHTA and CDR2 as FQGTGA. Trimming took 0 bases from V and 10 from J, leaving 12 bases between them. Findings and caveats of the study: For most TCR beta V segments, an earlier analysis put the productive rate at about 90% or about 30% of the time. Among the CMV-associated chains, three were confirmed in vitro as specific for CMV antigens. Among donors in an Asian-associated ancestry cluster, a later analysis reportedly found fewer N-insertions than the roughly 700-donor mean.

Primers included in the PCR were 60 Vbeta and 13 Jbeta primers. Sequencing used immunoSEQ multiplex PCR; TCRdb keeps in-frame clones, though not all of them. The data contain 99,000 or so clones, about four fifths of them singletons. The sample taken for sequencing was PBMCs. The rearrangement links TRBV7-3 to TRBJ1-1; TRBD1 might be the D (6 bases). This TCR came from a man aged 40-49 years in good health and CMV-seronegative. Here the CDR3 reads CASSLTPGTRAFF. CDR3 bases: TGTGCCAGCAGCTTAACTCCGGGGACACGAGCTTTCTTT.